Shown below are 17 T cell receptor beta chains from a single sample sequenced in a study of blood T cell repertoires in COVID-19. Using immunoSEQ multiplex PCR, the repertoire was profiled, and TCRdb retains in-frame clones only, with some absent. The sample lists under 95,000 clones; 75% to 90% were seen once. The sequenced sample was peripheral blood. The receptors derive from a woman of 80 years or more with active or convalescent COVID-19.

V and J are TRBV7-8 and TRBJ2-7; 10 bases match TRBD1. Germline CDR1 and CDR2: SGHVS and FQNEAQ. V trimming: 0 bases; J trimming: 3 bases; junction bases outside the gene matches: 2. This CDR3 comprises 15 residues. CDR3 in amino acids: CASSLAGQGNYEQYF. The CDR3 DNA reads TGTGCCAGCAGCTTAGCGGGACAGGGGAACTACGAGCAGTACTTC.

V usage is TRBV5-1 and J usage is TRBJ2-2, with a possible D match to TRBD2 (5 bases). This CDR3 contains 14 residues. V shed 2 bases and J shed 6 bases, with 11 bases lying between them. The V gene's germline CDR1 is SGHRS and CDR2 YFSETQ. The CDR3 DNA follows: TGCGCCAGCAGCTTCAGAGGGTTCGCCGGGGAGCTGTTTTTT. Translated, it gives CASSFRGFAGELFF.

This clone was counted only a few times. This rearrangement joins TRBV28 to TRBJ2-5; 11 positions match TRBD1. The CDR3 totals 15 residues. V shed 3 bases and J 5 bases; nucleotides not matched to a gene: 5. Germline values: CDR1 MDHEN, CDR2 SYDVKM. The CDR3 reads CASSFRTGGAETQYF. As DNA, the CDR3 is TGTGCCAGCAGTTTTCGGACAGGGGGCGCCGAGACCCAGTACTTC. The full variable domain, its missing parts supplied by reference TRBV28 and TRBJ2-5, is DVKVTQSSRYLVKRTGEKVFLECVQDMDHENMFWYRQDPGLGLRLIYFSYDVKMKEKGDIPEGYSVSREKKERFSLILESASTNQTSMYLCASSFRTGGAETQYFGPGTRLLVL.

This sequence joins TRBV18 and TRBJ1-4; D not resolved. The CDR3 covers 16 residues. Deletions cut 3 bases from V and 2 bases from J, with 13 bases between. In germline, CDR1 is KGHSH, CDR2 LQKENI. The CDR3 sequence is CASSPLRPRTNEKLFF. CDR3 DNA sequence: TGTGCCAGCTCACCCCTCCGTCCCCGGACTAATGAAAAACTGTTTTTT.

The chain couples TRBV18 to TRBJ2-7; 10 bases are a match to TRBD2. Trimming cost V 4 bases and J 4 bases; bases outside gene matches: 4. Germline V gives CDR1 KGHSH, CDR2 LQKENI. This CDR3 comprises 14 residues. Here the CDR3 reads CASSRAGGRYEQYF. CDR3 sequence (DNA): TGTGCCAGCTCACGAGCGGGAGGGCGGTACGAGCAGTACTTC.

CDR3 in amino acids: CASSLAGVRNEQFF. The CDR3 DNA follows: TGTGCCAGCAGCTTGGCAGGGGTAAGAAATGAGCAGTTCTTC. The rearrangement links TRBV5-8 to TRBJ2-1; weak D call: TRBD1 (6 bases). CDR3 length equals 14 residues. Germline V gene data show CDR1 as SGHTS and CDR2 as YDEGEE. V lost 0 bases, J lost 7 bases, and 11 bases lay in between.

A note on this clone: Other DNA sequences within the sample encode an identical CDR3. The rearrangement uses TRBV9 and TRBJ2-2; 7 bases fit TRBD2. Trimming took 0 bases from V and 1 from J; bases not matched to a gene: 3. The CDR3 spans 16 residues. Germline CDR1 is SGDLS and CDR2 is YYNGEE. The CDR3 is CASSVGLAVNTGELFF. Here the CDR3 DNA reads TGTGCCAGCAGCGTAGGGCTAGCGGTGAACACCGGGGAGCTGTTTTTT.

The CDR3 coding sequence is TGTGCCAGCAGCCCAGCGGGGGGCGGATTTACGCAGTATTTT. This translates into CASSPAGGGFTQYF. V gene TRBV7-2 combines with J gene TRBJ2-3; TRBD2 matches at 9 bases. Trimming took 5 bases from V and 8 from J; bases not matched to a gene: 8. This CDR3 has 14 residues. Germline V gene data show CDR1 as SGHTA and CDR2 as FQGNSA. The full variable domain, rest sourced from reference TRBV7-2 and TRBJ2-3, is GAGVSQSPSNKVTEKGKDVELRCDPISGHTALYWYRQSLGQGLEFLIYFQGNSAPDKSGLPSDRFSAERTGGSVSTLTIQRTQQEDSAVYLCASSPAGGGFTQYFGPGTRLTVL.

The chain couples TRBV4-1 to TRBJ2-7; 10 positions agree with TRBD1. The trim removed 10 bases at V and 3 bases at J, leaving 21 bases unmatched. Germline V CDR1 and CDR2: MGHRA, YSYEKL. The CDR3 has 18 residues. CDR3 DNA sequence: TGCGCCATCATCCAAGCTGTTCCGGGGGGGACAGGGGTCTACGAGCAGTACTTC. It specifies CAIIQAVPGGTGVYEQYF.

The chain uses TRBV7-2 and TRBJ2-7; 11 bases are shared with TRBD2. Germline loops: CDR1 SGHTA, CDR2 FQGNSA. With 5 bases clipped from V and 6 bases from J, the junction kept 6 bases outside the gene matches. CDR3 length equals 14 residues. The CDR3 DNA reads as TGTGCCAGCAGCATGGGACTAGCGGTCAGCGAGCAGTACTTC. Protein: CASSMGLAVSEQYF.

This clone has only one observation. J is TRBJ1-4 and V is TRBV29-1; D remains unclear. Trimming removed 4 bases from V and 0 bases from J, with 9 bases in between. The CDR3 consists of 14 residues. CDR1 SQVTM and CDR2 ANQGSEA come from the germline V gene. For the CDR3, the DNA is TGCAGCGTTGCTATCACGGCAACTAATGAAAAACTGTTTTTT. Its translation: CSVAITATNEKLFF.

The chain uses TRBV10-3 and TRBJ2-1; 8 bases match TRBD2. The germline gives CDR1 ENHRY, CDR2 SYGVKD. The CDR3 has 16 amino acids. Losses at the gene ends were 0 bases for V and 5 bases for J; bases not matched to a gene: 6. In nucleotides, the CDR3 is TGTGCCATCAGTGAGTCGTTACTAGCGGTAAACAATGAGCAGTTCTTC. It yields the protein CAISESLLAVNNEQFF.

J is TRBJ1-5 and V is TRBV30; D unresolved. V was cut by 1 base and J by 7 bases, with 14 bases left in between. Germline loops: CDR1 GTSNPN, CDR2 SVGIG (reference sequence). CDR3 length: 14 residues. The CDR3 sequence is CAWSGVLAAQPQHF. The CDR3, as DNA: TGTGCCTGGAGTGGGGTCCTAGCTGCACAGCCCCAGCATTTT.

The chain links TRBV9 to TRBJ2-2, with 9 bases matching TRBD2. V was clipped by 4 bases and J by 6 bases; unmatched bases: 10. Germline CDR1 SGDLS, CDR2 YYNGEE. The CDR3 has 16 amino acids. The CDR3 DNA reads TGTGCCAGCAGCACCCGTAGCGGGAGAAGGGCCGGGGAGCTGTTTTTT. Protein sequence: CASSTRSGRRAGELFF.

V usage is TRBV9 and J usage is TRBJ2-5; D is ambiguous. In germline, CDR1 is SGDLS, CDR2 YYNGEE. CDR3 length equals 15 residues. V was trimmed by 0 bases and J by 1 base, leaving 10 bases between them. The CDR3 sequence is CASSVATNSQETQYF. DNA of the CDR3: TGTGCCAGCAGCGTAGCTACCAACTCCCAAGAGACCCAGTACTTC.

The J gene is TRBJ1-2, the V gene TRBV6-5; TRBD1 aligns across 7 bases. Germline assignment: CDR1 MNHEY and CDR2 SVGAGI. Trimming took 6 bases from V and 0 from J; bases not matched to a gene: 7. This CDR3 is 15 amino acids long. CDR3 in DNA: TGTGCCAGCAGGACACCGGGACAGACTAACTATGGCTACACCTTC. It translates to CASRTPGQTNYGYTF.

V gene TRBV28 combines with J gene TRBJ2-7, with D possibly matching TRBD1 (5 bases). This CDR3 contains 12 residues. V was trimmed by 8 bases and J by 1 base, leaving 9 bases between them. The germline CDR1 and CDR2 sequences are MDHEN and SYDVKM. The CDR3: CASARQSYEQYF. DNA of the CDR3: TGTGCCAGCGCCCGACAGTCCTACGAGCAGTACTTC.